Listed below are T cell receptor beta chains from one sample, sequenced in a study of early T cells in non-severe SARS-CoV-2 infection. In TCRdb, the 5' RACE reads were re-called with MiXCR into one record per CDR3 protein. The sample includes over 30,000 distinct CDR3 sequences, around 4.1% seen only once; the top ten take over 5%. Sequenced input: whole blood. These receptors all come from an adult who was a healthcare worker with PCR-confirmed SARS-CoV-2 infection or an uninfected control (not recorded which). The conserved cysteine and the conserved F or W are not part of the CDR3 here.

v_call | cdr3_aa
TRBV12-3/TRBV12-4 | ASTARSFGGGELF
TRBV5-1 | ASSNRESTDTQY
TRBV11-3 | ASSLAGQVPYNEQF
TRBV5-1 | ASSLGNSGAYNEQF
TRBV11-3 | ASSFPLGEQF
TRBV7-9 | ASSLGTSGRKTQY
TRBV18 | ASSPRGYNEQF
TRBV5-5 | ASSLGFGTDTQY
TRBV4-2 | ASSPDRVSGNTIY
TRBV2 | ASSEARTPGANVLT
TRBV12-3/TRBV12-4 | ASNREGTGQETQY
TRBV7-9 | ASSQTRDDSPLH
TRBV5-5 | ASSRRTSVQSTDTQY
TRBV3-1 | ASSPSQASLAGYT
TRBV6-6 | ASSPAGSGTEAF
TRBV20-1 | SARDPGGYT
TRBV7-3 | ASSLRRGAAYNEQF
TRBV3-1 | ASSQTFQETQY
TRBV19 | ASSIRTSGYNEQF
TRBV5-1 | ASSLYDRDEAF